Described below is a single TCR beta chain sequence and its context. The antigen is undetermined. V trimming: 5 bases; J trimming: 3 bases; junction bases outside the gene matches: 6. The CDR3 sequence is 15 residues long. In germline, CDR1 is MNHEY, CDR2 SMNVEV (reference sequence). The source of the sample is a study of T cell repertoires in cytomegalovirus infection. Whole-study results and caveats: Summed frequency of shared TCR beta families picked out CMV carriers who also had the relevant HLA. HLA-C-restricted CMV clonotypes gave the most frequent clonotype in two of eight donors.

TCRdb called the reads again in MiXCR, with one record for every CDR3 protein. The table lists 830,000 or so distinct CDR3 sequences, roughly 33% of them singletons. This clonotype originated in a human donor in good health (CMV status not recorded). Some clones in this sample may be carry-over from other donors' samples. The chain carries TRBV27 and TRBJ2-5, with 10 bases identical to TRBD1. The sample in question was cultured CD8+ T cells from PBMCs, obtained from culture after CMV antigen stimulation. The CDR3 here is CASSLQTGGKETQYF. CDR3 sequence (DNA): TGTGCCAGCAGTCTCCAGACAGGGGGCAAAGAGACCCAGTACTTC.